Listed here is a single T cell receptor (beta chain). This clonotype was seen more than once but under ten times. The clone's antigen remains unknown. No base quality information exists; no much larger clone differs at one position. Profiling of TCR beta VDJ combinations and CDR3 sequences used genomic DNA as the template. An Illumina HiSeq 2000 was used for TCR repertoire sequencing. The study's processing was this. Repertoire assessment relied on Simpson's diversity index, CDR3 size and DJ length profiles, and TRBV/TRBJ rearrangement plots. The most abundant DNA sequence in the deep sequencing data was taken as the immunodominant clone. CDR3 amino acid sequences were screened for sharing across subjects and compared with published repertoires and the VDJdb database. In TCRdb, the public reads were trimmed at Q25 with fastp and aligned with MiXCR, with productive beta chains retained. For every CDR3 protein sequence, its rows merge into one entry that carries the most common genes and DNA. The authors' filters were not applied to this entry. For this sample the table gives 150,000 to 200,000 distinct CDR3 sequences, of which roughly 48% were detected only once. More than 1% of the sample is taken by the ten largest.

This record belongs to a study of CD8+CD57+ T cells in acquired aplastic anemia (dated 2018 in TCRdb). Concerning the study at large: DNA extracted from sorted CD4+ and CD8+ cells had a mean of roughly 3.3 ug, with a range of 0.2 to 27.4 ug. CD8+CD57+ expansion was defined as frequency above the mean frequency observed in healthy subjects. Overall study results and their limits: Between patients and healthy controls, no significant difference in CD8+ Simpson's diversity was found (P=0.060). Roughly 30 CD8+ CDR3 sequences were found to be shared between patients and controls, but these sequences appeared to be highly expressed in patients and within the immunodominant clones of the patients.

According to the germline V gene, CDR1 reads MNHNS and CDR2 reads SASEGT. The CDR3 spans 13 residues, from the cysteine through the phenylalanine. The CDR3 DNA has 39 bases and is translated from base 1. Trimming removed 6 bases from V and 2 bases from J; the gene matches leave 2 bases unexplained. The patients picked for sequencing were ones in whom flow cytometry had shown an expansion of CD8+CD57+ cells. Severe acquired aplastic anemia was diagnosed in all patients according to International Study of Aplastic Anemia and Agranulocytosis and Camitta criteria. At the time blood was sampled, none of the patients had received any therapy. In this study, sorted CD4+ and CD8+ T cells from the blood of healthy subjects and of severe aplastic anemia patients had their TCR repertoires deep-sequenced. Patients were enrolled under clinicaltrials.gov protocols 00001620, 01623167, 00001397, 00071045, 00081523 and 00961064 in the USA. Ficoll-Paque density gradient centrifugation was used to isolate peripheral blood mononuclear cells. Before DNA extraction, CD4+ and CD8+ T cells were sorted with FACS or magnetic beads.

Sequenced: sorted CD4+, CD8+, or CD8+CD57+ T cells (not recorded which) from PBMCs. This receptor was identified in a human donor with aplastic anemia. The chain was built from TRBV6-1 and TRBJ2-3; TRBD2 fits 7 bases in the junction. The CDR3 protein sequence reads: CASSGGNTDTQYF. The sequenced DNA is TGTGCCAGCAGCGGGGGGAACACAGATACGCAGTATTTT.